This is a list of T cell receptor beta chains from one sample in a study of persistence of HIV-infected CD4 T cells. The protocol was immunoSEQ multiplex PCR, while the TCRdb copy is restricted to in-frame clones and leaves out a portion. The sample has 38,000 or so clones; around 85% are singletons. The antigens these receptors bind are not known. The starting material was cultured CD4+ T cells from PBMCs, obtained from a patient who received antiretroviral therapy. All receptors come from an adult with HIV. The donor label of this sample is uncertain. The CDR3 runs from the conserved cysteine through the conserved F or W. The D gene is left open where the match is weak. Clone sizes are given selectively: once, few, many, or a class where the clone is expanded.

TRBJ2-3 - TRBV5-1 - 11 TGCGCCAGCAGCGACTCGAAGACGCAGTATTTT CASSDSKTQYF
TRBJ2-3 TRBD1 TRBV6-5 - 14 TGTGCCAGCAGTATACAGGGGGCGGGCGATACGCAGTATTTT CASSIQGAGDTQYF
TRBJ1-2 - TRBV20-1 - 11 TGCAGTGCTAGTTTCCTCTATGGCTACACCTTC CSASFLYGYTF
TRBJ1-6 TRBD1 TRBV10-2 - 13 TGCGCCAGCGGAACAGGGGGCAGGTCACCCCTCCACTTT CASGTGGRSPLHF
TRBJ1-1 TRBD1 TRBV5-4 - 14 TGTGCCAGCAGCTTTGACAGGGGGAACACTGAAGCTTTCTTT CASSFDRGNTEAFF
TRBJ2-5 TRBD2 TRBV28 - 17 TGTGCCAGCAGTTTGGTTTCTAGCGGGGGGGCCAGGGAGACCCAGTACTTC CASSLVSSGGARETQYF
TRBJ2-7 - TRBV5-1 - 13 TGCGCCAGCAGCTTGGGACAGGTTAACGAGCAGTACTTC CASSLGQVNEQYF
TRBJ2-2 - TRBV18 - 15 TGTGCCAGCTCACTACTAACAGAGAACACCGGGGAGCTGTTTTTT CASSLLTENTGELFF
TRBJ1-2 - TRBV4-1 - 13 TGCGCCAGCAGCCCCGGAAGGAACTATGGCTACACCTTC CASSPGRNYGYTF
TRBJ2-1 - TRBV7-2 - 15 TGTGCCAGCAGCCGCCGGGCCTTGCCCTACAATGAGCAGTTCTTC CASSRRALPYNEQFF
TRBJ2-7 - TRBV15 - 13 TGTGCCACCAGTCAACCCCAGGGCTACGAGCAGTACTTC CATSQPQGYEQYF
TRBJ1-2 TRBD1 TRBV18 - 14 TGTGCCAGCTCACCACCAGGGACAGGGTACGGCTACACCTTC CASSPPGTGYGYTF
TRBJ2-2 - TRBV7-3 - 14 TGTGCCAGCAGCCTTACAAACCCCACCGGGGAGCTGTTTTTT CASSLTNPTGELFF
TRBJ2-2 - TRBV14 - 13 TGTGCCAGCAGCCAACAGATCACCGGGGAGCTGTTTTTT CASSQQITGELFF
TRBJ1-4 TRBD1 TRBV2 once 14 TGTGCCAGCTGGTACCAGGGGGTTAATGAAAAACTGTTTTTT CASWYQGVNEKLFF
TRBJ1-1 - TRBV5-4 - 12 TGTGCCAGTGGGTGGGGTAACACTGAAGCTTTCTTT CASGWGNTEAFF
TRBJ1-4 TRBD1 TRBV6-5 - 14 TGTGCCAGCAGAGGGACAGCAACTAATGAAAAACTGTTTTTT CASRGTATNEKLFF
TRBJ2-3 TRBD2 TRBV18 - 17 TGTGCCAGCTCACCAGTACTGGCGGGGGGTGACACAGATACGCAGTATTTT CASSPVLAGGDTDTQYF
TRBJ1-6 - TRBV19 - 14 TGTGCCAGTAGTATAAGGGGGTCGGATTCACCCCTCCACTTT CASSIRGSDSPLHF
TRBJ2-2 - TRBV5-8 - 16 TGTGCCAGCAGCTCGTACGGGAACCCGAACACCGGGGAGCTGTTTTTT CASSSYGNPNTGELFF
TRBJ2-2 - TRBV5-1 - 15 TGCGCCAGCAGCTCAGGGGGGATTAACACCGGGGAGCTGTTTTTT CASSSGGINTGELFF
TRBJ2-7 - TRBV24-1 - 15 TGTGCCACCAGTGACCCGTCCAGGGGCTTCTACGAGCAGTACTTC CATSDPSRGFYEQYF
TRBJ2-1 TRBD2 TRBV10-3 - 14 TGTGCCATCAGAGGTAGCGGGGGGCCAGGGGAGCAGTTCTTC CAIRGSGGPGEQFF
TRBJ1-2 - TRBV19 - 15 TGTGCCAGTAGTATAGCGGGCACAGGGCTCTATGGCTACACCTTC CASSIAGTGLYGYTF
TRBJ1-1 - TRBV6-9 few 10 TGTGCCAGCAGTTCCCCGGAAGCTTTCTTT CASSSPEAFF
TRBJ2-3 TRBD2 TRBV18 - 17 TGTGCCAGCTCCCCCCTGGGGAGCGGGGTTAGCACAGATACGCAGTATTTT CASSPLGSGVSTDTQYF
TRBJ2-3 - TRBV5-1 - 14 TGCGCCAGCAGCTTGGCCGGGGGAACAGATACGCAGTATTTT CASSLAGGTDTQYF
TRBJ1-1 TRBD1 TRBV12-3/TRBV12-4 - 13 TGTGCCAGCACCATGGGACAGGGCCGGTCGGCTTTCTTT CASTMGQGRSAFF
TRBJ1-3 - TRBV5-4 - 16 TGTGCCAGCAGCTCTTACAGCGAGGGCTCTGGAAACACCATATATTTT CASSSYSEGSGNTIYF
TRBJ2-2 - TRBV3-1/TRBV3-2 - 14 TGTGCCAGCAGCCGTTGGGGGTCCACCGGGGAGCTGTTTTTT CASSRWGSTGELFF
TRBJ2-2 TRBD2 TRBV14 - 15 TGTGCCAGCAGCCAAGGACTAGCCTTCACCGGGGAGCTGTTTTTT CASSQGLAFTGELFF
TRBJ2-2 - TRBV11-3 - 15 TGTGCCAGCTCCGGGACCGCTGCGAACACCGGGGAGCTGTTTTTT CASSGTAANTGELFF
TRBJ2-4 - TRBV9 - 12 TGTGCCAGCGGGTCGGAAGGGCACATTCAGTACTTC CASGSEGHIQYF
TRBJ1-3 - TRBV6-6 - 14 TGTGCCAGCATGGGGCAGGGTCTATCAAACACCATATATTTT CASMGQGLSNTIYF
TRBJ2-4 - TRBV4-1 - 14 TGCGCCAGCAGAAGGGAATTAGCCAAAAACATTCAGTACTTC CASRRELAKNIQYF
TRBJ2-3 TRBD2 TRBV7-4 - 15 TGTGCCAGCAGGCCGGGACTAGCTGTAGGGGATACGCAGTATTTT CASRPGLAVGDTQYF
TRBJ2-1 TRBD2 TRBV4-1 - 18 TGCGCCAGCAGCCAGGATTGGGGCGCGGCGGGGGGTTTCAATGAGCAGTTCTTC CASSQDWGAAGGFNEQFF
TRBJ2-2 TRBD2 TRBV6-5 - 14 TGTGCCAGCAGCCCAAGATGGGGGGGGTGGGAGCTGTTTTTT CASSPRWGGWELFF
TRBJ2-7 TRBD2 TRBV28 - 14 TGTGCCAGCAAGGGACTAGCGGGGGGGCGGGAGCAGTACTTC CASKGLAGGREQYF
TRBJ1-6 TRBD1 TRBV10-3 - 15 TGTGCCATCAGTGAGTGGACAGGGGTTGATTCACCCCTCCACTTT CAISEWTGVDSPLHF
TRBJ2-2 TRBD2 TRBV7-9 - 17 TGTGCCAGCAGCGGGGGACTAGCGGGGGAGAACACCGGGGAGCTGTTTTTT CASSGGLAGENTGELFF
TRBJ2-3 TRBD2 TRBV10-3 - 15 TGTGCCATCAGCCTTAGCGGGGGGGCCGGAAATACGCAGTATTTT CAISLSGGAGNTQYF
TRBJ1-1 - TRBV6-5 - 14 TGTGCCAGCAGTTACTCCGGAGGACAGACTGAAGCTTTCTTT CASSYSGGQTEAFF
TRBJ2-7 - TRBV12-5 - 14 TGTGCTAGTGGAAGAGAAGCAGGGTCTTACGAGCAGTACTTC CASGREAGSYEQYF